One sample yielded the 27 T cell receptor beta chains listed below, sequenced in a study of glioma-infiltrating T cells after dendritic cell vaccination. Produced via immunoSEQ multiplex PCR; TCRdb's table is partial and in-frame only. The table lists roughly 100,000 clones, about four fifths of them singletons. The sequencing here drew on blood, taken before dendritic cell vaccination. The receptor set was obtained from a human donor with glioblastoma.

The rearrangement links TRBV7-2 to TRBJ1-2; the match to TRBD1 covers 7 bases. This CDR3 is built from 15 residues. Losses at the gene ends were 1 base for V and 8 bases for J; bases not matched to a gene: 10. Germline-derived CDR1 and CDR2 are SGHTA and FQGNSA. CDR3 bases: TGTGCCAGCAGCTTAGGTGGTGTAGGGGGCCAAGGCTACACCTTC. Translating it yields CASSLGGVGGQGYTF.

The chain links TRBV2 to TRBJ1-2; D may be TRBD1 (5 bases). Germline CDR1 SNHLY, CDR2 FYNNEI. The CDR3 sequence is 14 residues long. Trimming stripped 4 bases from V and 4 bases from J, with 13 bases between. CDR3 sequence reads: CASSALQGGYGYTF. The CDR3 nucleotides are TGTGCCAGCAGTGCGTTGCAGGGAGGCTATGGCTACACCTTC.

This clone was picked up a small number of times. Here the CDR3 reads CAIRETGINTEAFF. CDR3 coding DNA: TGTGCCATCAGAGAGACAGGGATTAACACTGAAGCTTTCTTT. The chain is built from TRBV10-3 and TRBJ1-1, with 7 bases that match TRBD1. Trimming took 6 bases from V and 2 from J; bases not matched to a gene: 6. CDR3 size: 14 residues. Germline CDR1 and CDR2: ENHRY and SYGVKD.

This chain connects TRBV4-1 to TRBJ2-7; D remains ambiguous. Germline V lookup: CDR1 MGHRA, CDR2 YSYEKL. V lost 0 bases to trimming and J lost 3 bases, with 12 bases between them. The CDR3 loop spans 15 amino acids. The chain's CDR3 is CASSQEIYSDYEQYF. The CDR3 nucleotides read TGCGCCAGCAGCCAAGAGATTTACAGTGACTACGAGCAGTACTTC.

The gene calls are TRBV7-2 and TRBJ1-5; D is undetermined. CDR1 SGHTA and CDR2 FQGNSA come from the germline V gene. V lost 1 base and J lost 5, with 9 bases in between. CDR3 length: 14 amino acids. CDR3 nucleotides: TGTGCCAGCAGCTTAGGGTTCAGCGATCAGCCCCAGCATTTT. It is translated as CASSLGFSDQPQHF.

This sequence joins TRBV13 and TRBJ2-5, with 15 positions matching TRBD2. The germline gives CDR1 PRHDT, CDR2 FYEKMQ (reference sequence). Losses at the gene ends were 4 bases for V and 2 bases for J; bases not matched to a gene: 14. The CDR3 contains 20 residues. The CDR3 loop reads CASSSRRTSGGARGQETQYF. The DNA of the CDR3 is TGTGCCAGCAGCTCACGGAGGACTAGCGGGGGGGCCCGAGGGCAAGAGACCCAGTACTTC.

The chain employs TRBV7-2 and TRBJ1-6; D unresolved. Germline assignment: CDR1 SGHTA and CDR2 FQGNSA. This CDR3 comprises 18 residues. The germline V and J ends were trimmed by 3 bases and 0 bases, with 15 bases remaining between them. The CDR3 DNA sequence: TGTGCCAGCAGCTTCCTGGCGGGAGGGTCCTCCTATAATTCACCCCTCCACTTT. Protein product: CASSFLAGGSSYNSPLHF.

The chain couples TRBV5-1 to TRBJ2-3, with D uncertain. The V and J ends lost 9 bases and 0 bases respectively, with 11 bases between them. The CDR3 spans 13 residues. Germline CDR1 reads SGHRS; CDR2 reads YFSETQ. CDR3 sequence reads: CATSEASTDTQYF. CDR3 coding DNA: TGCGCCACCTCCGAGGCTAGCACAGATACGCAGTATTTT.

The chain combines TRBV5-6 with TRBJ1-4, with D perhaps TRBD1 (6 bases). The germline V gene encodes CDR1 SGHDT and CDR2 YYEEEE. There are 16 residues in the CDR3. V lost 3 bases, J lost 0 bases, and 12 bases lay in between. CDR3 loop: CASSSHTGSTNEKLFF. In DNA form, the CDR3 reads TGTGCCAGCAGCTCTCATACAGGGTCAACTAATGAAAAACTGTTTTTT.

The chain joins TRBV9 to TRBJ1-2; D possibly corresponds to TRBD1 (6 bases). In germline, CDR1 is SGDLS, CDR2 YYNGEE. This CDR3 is 14 amino acids long. With 0 bases removed from V and 4 bases from J, the gap between germline ends came to 10 bases. The DNA for the CDR3 is TGTGCCAGCAGCGTAGTTTGGGGGCTCTATGGCTACACCTTC. Residues: CASSVVWGLYGYTF. The full variable domain, rest sourced from reference TRBV9 and TRBJ1-2, is DSGVTQTPKHLITATGQRVTLRCSPRSGDLSVYWYQQSLDQGLQFLIQYYNGEERAKGNILERFSAQQFPDLHSELNLSSLELGDSALYFCASSVVWGLYGYTFGSGTRLTVV.

J is TRBJ2-7 and V is TRBV5-4, with 7 bases lining up with TRBD1. Per the germline V gene, CDR1 is SGHNT and CDR2 is YYREEE (reference sequence). Losses at the gene ends were 0 bases for V and 4 bases for J; bases not matched to a gene: 4. The CDR3 consists of 14 residues. CDR3 sequence reads: CASSLVGGRYEQYF. CDR3 DNA: TGTGCCAGCAGCTTGGTAGGGGGCAGGTACGAGCAGTACTTC.

The chain joins TRBV2 to TRBJ1-1; D not certain. The germline V gene has CDR1 SNHLY and CDR2 FYNNEI. Trimming took off 8 bases at V and 0 bases at J, with 19 bases between the two ends. The CDR3 has 16 residues. The CDR3 DNA is TGTGCCAGCTCGAAAGACACTCCACTTCTGAACACTGAAGCTTTCTTT. This codes for CASSKDTPLLNTEAFF.

This clone was observed a single time. The chain is built from TRBV9 and TRBJ2-3, with unresolved D. The CDR3 extends over 14 amino acids. V lost 1 base to trimming and J lost 0 bases, with 6 bases between them. Germline CDR1 reads SGDLS; CDR2 reads YYNGEE. The CDR3 DNA reads TGTGCCAGCAGCGTACAGTCTAGCACAGATACGCAGTATTTT. As protein: CASSVQSSTDTQYF.

This clone was seen a handful of times. The junction differs from germline at one of its ends, possibly a read error. V usage is TRBV7-7 and J usage is TRBJ2-2; 8 positions agree with TRBD1. The germline V gene has CDR1 SSHAT and CDR2 FNYEAQ (reference sequence). The CDR3 extends over 15 amino acids. Written as DNA, the CDR3 is TGTGCTAGCAGCTTTCGACAGGGGTCCACCGGGGAGCTGTTTTTT. Translation gives CASSFRQGSTGELFF. Full variable domain (remainder filled in from reference TRBV7-7 and TRBJ2-2): GAGVSQSPRYKVTKRGQDVTLRCDPISSHATLYWYQQALGQGPEFLTYFNYEAQPDKSGLPSDRFSAERPEGSISTLTIQRTEQRDSAMYRCASSFRQGSTGELFFGEGSRLTVL.

This chain uses TRBV30 with TRBJ1-1, with D perhaps matching TRBD1 (5 bases). The germline gives CDR1 GTSNPN, CDR2 SVGIG (reference sequence). The V end lost 1 base, the J end lost 0 bases, and 6 bases lay between the germline ends. CDR3 length: 13 amino acids. The CDR3 is CAWSAGMNTEAFF. CDR3 nucleotide sequence: TGTGCCTGGAGTGCAGGGATGAACACTGAAGCTTTCTTT.

The chain couples TRBV5-6 to TRBJ1-2; 10 bases match TRBD1. This CDR3 contains 15 residues. The germline V gene has CDR1 SGHDT and CDR2 YYEEEE. The J segment lost 7 bases and the V segment lost 0 bases, leaving 6 bases of the junction unmatched. CDR3 coding DNA: TGTGCCAGCAGCTTGGAGGCCCGGACAGGGGGTGGCTACACCTTC. Translation: CASSLEARTGGGYTF.

The V gene is TRBV30, the J gene TRBJ1-1; the match to TRBD1 covers 7 bases. Germline V CDR1 and CDR2: GTSNPN, SVGIG (reference sequence). V lost 1 base and J lost 12; bases outside the gene matches: 5. This CDR3 has 11 amino acids. The CDR3 region has the DNA TGTGCCTGGAGTGGCGACAGGGAAACTTTCTTT. Translating gives CAWSGDRETFF.

The chain links TRBV7-9 to TRBJ1-6, with a weak D call TRBD1 (5 bases). The V gene lost 3 bases and the J gene lost 6 bases, with 12 bases spanning the gap. The CDR3 is 15 amino acids. The V gene's germline CDR1 is SEHNR and CDR2 FQNEAQ (reference sequence). CDR3 sequence (DNA): TGTGCCAGCAGCTTCGACAGTTACCTTAATTCACCCCTCCACTTT. Residues: CASSFDSYLNSPLHF.

This clone was detected only once. The chain's CDR3 is CASTTGVGDTQYF. CDR3 nucleotide sequence: TGTGCCAGTACCACAGGGGTGGGTGATACGCAGTATTTT. The chain joins TRBV19 to TRBJ2-3, with 7 bases matching TRBD1. The CDR3 extends over 13 amino acids. The V gene's germline CDR1 is LNHDA and CDR2 SQIVND (reference sequence). V lost 7 bases and J lost 6; bases outside the gene matches: 7.

This clone was observed a handful of times. The junction shows a germline mismatch at one end, possibly a read error. The genes are TRBV13 and TRBJ2-7; D is undetermined. The germline V gene encodes CDR1 PRHDT and CDR2 FYEKMQ (reference sequence). The CDR3 is 13 amino acids. The CDR3 bases are TGTGCCAGCAGCACTCGCCAAAACTACGAACAGTACTTC. Amino acids: CASSTRQNYEQYF.

The sample holds a few counts of this clone. The chain is built from TRBV7-9 and TRBJ1-4; 7 nucleotides agree with TRBD1. This CDR3 is 19 amino acids long. Germline trimming cut 3 bases from V and 3 bases from J; bases unmatched to any gene: 16. From germline, CDR1 is SEHNR and CDR2 FQNEAQ (reference sequence). The CDR3 coding sequence is TGTGCCAGCAGCTTTGGAACCCTTAGGGTGGGGACAGCTAATGAAAAACTGTTTTTT. It yields the protein CASSFGTLRVGTANEKLFF.

The CDR3 loop is CASSTVPGQSDTQYF. CDR3 DNA sequence: TGCGCCAGCAGCACCGTCCCGGGACAGTCAGATACGCAGTATTTT. The chain uses TRBV5-1 and TRBJ2-3; 7 bases line up with TRBD1. This CDR3 contains 15 residues. CDR1 and CDR2 (germline): SGHRS, YFSETQ. Trimming at V came to 4 bases and at J to 4 bases, leaving 9 bases not matched to a gene.

This chain uses TRBV2 with TRBJ2-1, with a possible D match to TRBD1 (6 bases). Germline CDR1 and CDR2: SNHLY and FYNNEI. CDR3 length equals 15 residues. Trimming pared 6 bases from V and 0 bases from J, leaving 12 bases between. In nucleotides, the CDR3 is TGTGCCAGCAGCAGGACAGAGAGCTCCTACAATGAGCAGTTCTTC. Translation: CASSRTESSYNEQFF.

CDR3 nucleotide sequence: TGTGCCAGTAGTATATGGGGGGGCGAGATGGAAAACTATGGCTACACCTTC. It codes for CASSIWGGEMENYGYTF. J is TRBJ1-2 and V is TRBV19; weak D call: TRBD1 (6 bases). Trimming removed 2 bases from V and 2 bases from J, with 18 bases in between. The CDR3 loop spans 17 amino acids. The germline gives CDR1 LNHDA, CDR2 SQIVND (reference sequence).

The rearrangement links TRBV7-9 to TRBJ2-7; 12 nucleotides align to TRBD1. The V gene end was trimmed by 0 bases and the J gene end by 5 bases; junction bases not matched to a gene: 5. CDR3 length equals 16 residues. Germline V gene data show CDR1 as SEHNR and CDR2 as FQNEAQ (reference sequence). CDR3: CASSLAWGQGANEQYF. The CDR3 nucleotides are TGTGCCAGCAGCTTAGCGTGGGGACAGGGGGCTAACGAGCAGTACTTC.

The CDR3 DNA reads as TGCGCCAGCAGCTCTCCGGGGGGCTCAGCAGATACGCAGTATTTT. Protein product: CASSSPGGSADTQYF. The chain carries TRBV5-1 and TRBJ2-3; perhaps TRBD2 as D (7 bases). Germline-derived CDR1 and CDR2 are SGHRS and YFSETQ. CDR3 length: 15 amino acids. V shed 3 bases and J shed 4 bases, with 15 bases lying between them.

V usage is TRBV4-2 and J usage is TRBJ2-5, with TRBD2 matching over 11 bases. This CDR3 has 16 amino acids. Germline V gene data show CDR1 as LGHNA and CDR2 as YNFKEQ. Trimming removed 4 bases from V and 0 bases from J; junction bases left unmatched: 4. CDR3 amino acids: CASSLTSGGDQETQYF. The CDR3 DNA reads as TGTGCCAGCAGCCTAACTAGCGGGGGCGACCAAGAGACCCAGTACTTC.